A selection of T cell receptor beta chains follows, all from one sample in a study of blood T cell repertoires in COVID-19. Profiled with immunoSEQ multiplex PCR; TCRdb holds only in-frame clones, not every one. The sample lists 70,000 to 85,000 clones; around 90% were seen once. Sequenced: peripheral blood. These receptors originate from a woman aged 45-60 years with active or convalescent COVID-19. Each CDR3 is given with its conserved first and last residue. A D gene is named only where the DNA matches it firmly. Rows give clone size only sometimes, using once, few, many, or a class for an expanded clone.

>TRBD1|TRBV9|TRBJ2-6|.
TGTGCCAGCAGCGTCGCTCCGGGACAGGGGTCTGGGGCCAACGTCCTGACTTTC
CASSVAPGQGSGANVLTF
>.|TRBV6-2/TRBV6-3|TRBJ2-7|.
TGTGCCAGCAGTGAGAAATACGAGCAGTACTTC
CASSEKYEQYF
>.|TRBV6-2/TRBV6-3|TRBJ2-1|.
TGTGCCAGCAGTTACAGCGATGAGCAGTTCTTC
CASSYSDEQFF
>TRBD1|TRBV29-1|TRBJ1-2|.
TGCAGCGTTGAGTTTCAGGGGGGCTATGGCTACACCTTC
CSVEFQGGYGYTF
>.|TRBV19|TRBJ1-5|few
TGTGCCAGTAGTGACCAGGCTGGGAGCAATCAGCCCCAGCATTTT
CASSDQAGSNQPQHF
>TRBD1|TRBV6-5|TRBJ1-6|.
TGTGCCAGCAGTTATGATCGGGACAGAAATTCACCCCTCCACTTT
CASSYDRDRNSPLHF
>.|TRBV30|TRBJ1-6|.
TGTGCCTGGAGAGCAGGGTCCTATAATTCACCCCTCCACTTT
CAWRAGSYNSPLHF
>TRBD2|TRBV7-7|TRBJ2-5|.
TGTGCCAGCAGCTTTGTGGGCGGACTAGCGGGGGAAGAGACCCAGTACTTC
CASSFVGGLAGEETQYF
>.|TRBV7-9|TRBJ1-6|.
TGTGCCAGCGGGGAGGGGTTACGTTCACCCCTCCACTTT
CASGEGLRSPLHF
>.|TRBV6-2/TRBV6-3|TRBJ1-2|.
TGTGCCAGCAGTTCACCCTTAGGGGGGGCTCTCTACTATGGCTACACCTTC
CASSSPLGGALYYGYTF
>.|TRBV7-2|TRBJ2-4|.
TGTGCCAGCAGCGGCGGGGCCAAAAACATTCAGTACTTC
CASSGGAKNIQYF
>.|TRBV12-3/TRBV12-4|TRBJ1-2|.
TGTGCCAGCAGCACGGGACTGGCTTATGGCTACACCTTC
CASSTGLAYGYTF
>TRBD2|TRBV9|TRBJ2-7|.
TGTGCCAGCAGCGCTGGACTAGTTTCCGGCGAGCAGTACTTC
CASSAGLVSGEQYF
>.|TRBV5-5|TRBJ1-1|.
TGTGCCAGCAGCTTGGCCCCGACAGCCTTCCGGACTGAAGCTTTCTTT
CASSLAPTAFRTEAFF
>.|TRBV7-2|TRBJ1-2|.
TGTGCCAGCAGCTCCCGACAGACATCCTATGGCTACACCTTC
CASSSRQTSYGYTF
>.|TRBV19|TRBJ1-5|.
TGTGCCAGTAGTATTGGGCATCTTCAGCCCCAGCATTTT
CASSIGHLQPQHF
>TRBD1|TRBV6-2/TRBV6-3|TRBJ2-2|.
TGTGCCAGCAGCCCCGGACAGGGGGCCCTGGTGGGGAACACCGGGGAGCTGTTTTTT
CASSPGQGALVGNTGELFF
>.|TRBV6-1|TRBJ2-7|.
TGTGCCAGCAGTGAAAGCGGTGGGACCTACGAGCAGTACTTC
CASSESGGTYEQYF
>TRBD1|TRBV3-1/TRBV3-2|TRBJ1-4|.
TGTGCCAGCAGCCTTGGGACAGGGGCTGAAAAACTGTTTTTT
CASSLGTGAEKLFF
>TRBD1|TRBV7-2|TRBJ2-3|.
TGTGCCAGCAGCTTAGACCTGACAGGGGGTCTCACAGATACGCAGTATTTT
CASSLDLTGGLTDTQYF
>TRBD1|TRBV7-3|TRBJ2-5|.
TGTGCCAGCAGCGAAGGGACAGGCCAAGAGACCCAGTACTTC
CASSEGTGQETQYF
>.|TRBV6-5|TRBJ1-2|.
TGTGCCAGCATGGCGGCTAACTATGGCTACACCTTC
CASMAANYGYTF
>.|TRBV15|TRBJ2-1|.
TGTGCCACCAGCAGTAAGCGGAACTACAATGAGCAGTTCTTC
CATSSKRNYNEQFF
>TRBD1|TRBV5-6|TRBJ1-6|.
TGTGCCAGCACGCCTTCCGGGACAGGGGCAAATTCACCCCTCCACTTT
CASTPSGTGANSPLHF
>.|TRBV5-1|TRBJ1-1|.
TGCGCCAGCAGCTTGGAACAGGTCGTGAACACTGAAGCTTTCTTT
CASSLEQVVNTEAFF
>.|TRBV10-3|TRBJ1-1|.
TGTGCCATCAGATCCGGGCGGGAGAACACTGAAGCTTTCTTT
CAIRSGRENTEAFF
>TRBD1|TRBV2|TRBJ1-3|.
TGTGCCAGCAGTACCCGGACAGGGCGGAACACCATATATTTT
CASSTRTGRNTIYF
>TRBD1|TRBV9|TRBJ2-7|.
TGTGCCAGCAGCTACCGGGACAGGGGGTTTTACGAGCAGTACTTC
CASSYRDRGFYEQYF
>.|TRBV9|TRBJ1-5|.
TGTGCCAGCAGCGTAAATGAGGGCAATCAGCCCCAGCATTTT
CASSVNEGNQPQHF
>.|TRBV5-1|TRBJ2-3|.
TGCGCCAGCAGCTTGGCCTCCCGGAGCACAGATACGCAGTATTTT
CASSLASRSTDTQYF
>.|TRBV9|TRBJ1-1|.
TGTGCCAGCAACCTTCAAGGGGGACCGGCTGAAGCTTTCTTT
CASNLQGGPAEAFF
>.|TRBV6-2/TRBV6-3|TRBJ2-7|.
TGTGCCAGCAGCCGGACTTCCTACGAGCAGTACTTC
CASSRTSYEQYF
>TRBD2|TRBV5-1|TRBJ2-5|.
TGCGCCAGCAGCGGCGGGACTAGCGGGGGTTGGGAGACCCAGTACTTC
CASSGGTSGGWETQYF